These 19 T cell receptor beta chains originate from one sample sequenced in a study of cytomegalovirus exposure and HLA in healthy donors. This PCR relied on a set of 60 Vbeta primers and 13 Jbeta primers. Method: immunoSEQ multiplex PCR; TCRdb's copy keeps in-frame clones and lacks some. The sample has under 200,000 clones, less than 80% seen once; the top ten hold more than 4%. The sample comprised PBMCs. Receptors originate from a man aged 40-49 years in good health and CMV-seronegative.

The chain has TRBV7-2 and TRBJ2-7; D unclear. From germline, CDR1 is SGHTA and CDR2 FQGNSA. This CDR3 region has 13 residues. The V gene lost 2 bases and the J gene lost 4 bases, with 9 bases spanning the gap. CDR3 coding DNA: TGTGCCAGCAGCTTACCCCTCGAGTACGAGCAGTACTTC. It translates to CASSLPLEYEQYF.

DNA of the CDR3: TGCGCCAGCAGCTGGGGGACAGGGGTAAACACTGAAGCTTTCTTT. This sequence encodes CASSWGTGVNTEAFF. V usage is TRBV5-1 and J usage is TRBJ1-1; the match to TRBD1 covers 10 bases. The CDR3 has 15 amino acids. Unmatched junction bases numbered 4, after V lost 3 bases and J lost 2 bases. CDR1 and CDR2 (germline): SGHRS, YFSETQ.

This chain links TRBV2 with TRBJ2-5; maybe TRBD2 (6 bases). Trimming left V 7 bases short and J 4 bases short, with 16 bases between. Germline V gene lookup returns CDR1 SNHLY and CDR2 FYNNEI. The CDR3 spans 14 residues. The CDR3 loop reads CASKGIAVSETQYF. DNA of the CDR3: TGTGCCAGCAAGGGAATAGCGGTTTCAGAGACCCAGTACTTC.

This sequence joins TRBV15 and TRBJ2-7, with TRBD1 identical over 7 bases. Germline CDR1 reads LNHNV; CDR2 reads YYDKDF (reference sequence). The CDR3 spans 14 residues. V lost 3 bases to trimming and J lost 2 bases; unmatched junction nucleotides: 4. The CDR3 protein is CATSRTGLPYEQYF. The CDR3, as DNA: TGTGCCACCAGCAGGACAGGGTTACCCTACGAGCAGTACTTC.

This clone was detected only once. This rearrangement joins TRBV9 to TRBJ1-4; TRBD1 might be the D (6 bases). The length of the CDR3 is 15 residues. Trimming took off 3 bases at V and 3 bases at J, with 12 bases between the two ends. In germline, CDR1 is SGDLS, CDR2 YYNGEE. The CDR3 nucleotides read TGTGCCAGCAGCGAGCGACAGGTCGCTAATGAAAAACTGTTTTTT. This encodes CASSERQVANEKLFF.

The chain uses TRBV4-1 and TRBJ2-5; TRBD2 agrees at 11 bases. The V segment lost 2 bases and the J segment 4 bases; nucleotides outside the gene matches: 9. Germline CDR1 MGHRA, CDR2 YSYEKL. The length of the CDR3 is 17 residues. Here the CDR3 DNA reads TGCGCCAGCAGCCAAAGCCAAGGACTAGCGGGCGGAGAGACCCAGTACTTC. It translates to CASSQSQGLAGGETQYF.

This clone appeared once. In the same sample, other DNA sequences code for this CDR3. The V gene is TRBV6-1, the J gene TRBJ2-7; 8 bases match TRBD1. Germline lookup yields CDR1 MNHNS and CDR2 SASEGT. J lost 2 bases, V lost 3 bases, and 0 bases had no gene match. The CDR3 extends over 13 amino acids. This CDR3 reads CASSETGAYEQYF. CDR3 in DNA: TGTGCCAGCAGTGAGACAGGGGCCTACGAGCAGTACTTC.

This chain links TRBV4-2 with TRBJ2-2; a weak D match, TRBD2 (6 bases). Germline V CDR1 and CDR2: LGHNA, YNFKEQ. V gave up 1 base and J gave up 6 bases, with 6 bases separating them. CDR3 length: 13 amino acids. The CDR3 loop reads CASSQAGAGELFF. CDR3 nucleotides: TGTGCCAGCAGCCAAGCGGGGGCCGGGGAGCTGTTTTTT.

The CDR3, as DNA: TGTGCCTGGAGTGCCCTACCGCTACAGGGGAAGGGTTGGGTAAACATTCAGTACTTC. Protein sequence: CAWSALPLQGKGWVNIQYF. The J gene is TRBJ2-4, the V gene TRBV30; 7 bases are a match to TRBD1. This CDR3 is built from 19 residues. V was pared by 1 base and J by 6 bases, with 21 bases of the junction left unmatched. CDR1 GTSNPN and CDR2 SVGIG come from the germline V gene (reference sequence).

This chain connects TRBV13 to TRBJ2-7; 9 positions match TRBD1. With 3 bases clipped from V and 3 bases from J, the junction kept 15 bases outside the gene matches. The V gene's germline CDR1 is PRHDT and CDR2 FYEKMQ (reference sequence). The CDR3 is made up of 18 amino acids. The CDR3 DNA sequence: TGTGCCAGCAGCTTGGGGACAGGGATCGGGGGTACCTTCTACGAGCAGTACTTC. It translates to CASSLGTGIGGTFYEQYF.

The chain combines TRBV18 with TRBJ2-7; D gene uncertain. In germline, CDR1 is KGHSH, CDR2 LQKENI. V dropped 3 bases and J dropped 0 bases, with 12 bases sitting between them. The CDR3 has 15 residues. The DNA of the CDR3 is TGTGCCAGCTCACCGAGACTCGCGGCCTCCTACGAGCAGTACTTC. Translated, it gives CASSPRLAASYEQYF. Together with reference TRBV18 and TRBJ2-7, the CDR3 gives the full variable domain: NAGVMQNPRHLVRRRGQEARLRCSPMKGHSHVYWYRQLPEEGLKFMVYLQKENIIDESGMPKERFSAEFPKEGPSILRIQQVVRGDSAAYFCASSPRLAASYEQYFGPGTRLTVT.

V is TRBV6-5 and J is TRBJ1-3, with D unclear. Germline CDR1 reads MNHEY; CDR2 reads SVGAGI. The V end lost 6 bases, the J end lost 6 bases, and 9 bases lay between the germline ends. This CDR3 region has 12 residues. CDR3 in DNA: TGTGCCAGCAGCTACCTAATAAACACCATATATTTT. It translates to CASSYLINTIYF.

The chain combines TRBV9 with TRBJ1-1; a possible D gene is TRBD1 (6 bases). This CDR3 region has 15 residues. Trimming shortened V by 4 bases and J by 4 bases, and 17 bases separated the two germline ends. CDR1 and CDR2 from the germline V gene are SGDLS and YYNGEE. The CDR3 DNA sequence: TGTGCCAGCAGCCCCCAGGGGCAGGCCGGCACTGAAGCTTTCTTT. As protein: CASSPQGQAGTEAFF.

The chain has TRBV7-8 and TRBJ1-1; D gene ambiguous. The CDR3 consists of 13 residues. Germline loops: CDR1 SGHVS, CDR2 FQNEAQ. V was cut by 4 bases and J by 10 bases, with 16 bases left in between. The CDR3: CASSSLRDERAFF. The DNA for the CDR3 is TGTGCCAGCAGCTCCCTGAGGGATGAACGAGCTTTCTTT.

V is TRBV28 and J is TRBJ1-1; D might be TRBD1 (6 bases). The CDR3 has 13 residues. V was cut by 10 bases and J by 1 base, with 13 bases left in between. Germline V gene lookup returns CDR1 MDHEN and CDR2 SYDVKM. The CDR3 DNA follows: TGTGCCACCAAAGGGGGAAAGAACACTGAAGCTTTCTTT. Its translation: CATKGGKNTEAFF.

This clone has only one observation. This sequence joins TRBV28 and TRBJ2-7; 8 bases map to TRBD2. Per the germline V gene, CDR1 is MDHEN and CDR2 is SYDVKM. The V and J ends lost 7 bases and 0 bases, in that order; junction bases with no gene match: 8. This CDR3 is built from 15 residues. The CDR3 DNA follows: TGTGCCAGCACCTCGGGAGGGGCCCCCTCCTACGAGCAGTACTTC. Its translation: CASTSGGAPSYEQYF.

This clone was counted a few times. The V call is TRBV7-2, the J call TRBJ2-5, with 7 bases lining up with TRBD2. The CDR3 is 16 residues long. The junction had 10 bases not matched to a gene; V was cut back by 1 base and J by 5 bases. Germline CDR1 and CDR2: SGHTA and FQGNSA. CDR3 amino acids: CASSLGYAGVWETQYF. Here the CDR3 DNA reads TGTGCCAGCAGCTTAGGCTATGCGGGGGTTTGGGAGACCCAGTACTTC.

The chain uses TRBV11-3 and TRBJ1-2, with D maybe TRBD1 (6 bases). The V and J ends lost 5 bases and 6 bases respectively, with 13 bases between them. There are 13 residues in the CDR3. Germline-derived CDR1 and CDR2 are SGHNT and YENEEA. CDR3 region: CASSASGGDGYTF. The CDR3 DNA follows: TGTGCCAGCAGCGCGTCGGGGGGCGATGGCTACACCTTC.

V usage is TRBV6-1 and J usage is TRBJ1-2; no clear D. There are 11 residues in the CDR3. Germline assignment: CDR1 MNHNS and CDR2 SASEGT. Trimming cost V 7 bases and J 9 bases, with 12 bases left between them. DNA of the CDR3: TGTGCCAGCACCCCCGGGTTTAGCTACACCTTC. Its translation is CASTPGFSYTF.